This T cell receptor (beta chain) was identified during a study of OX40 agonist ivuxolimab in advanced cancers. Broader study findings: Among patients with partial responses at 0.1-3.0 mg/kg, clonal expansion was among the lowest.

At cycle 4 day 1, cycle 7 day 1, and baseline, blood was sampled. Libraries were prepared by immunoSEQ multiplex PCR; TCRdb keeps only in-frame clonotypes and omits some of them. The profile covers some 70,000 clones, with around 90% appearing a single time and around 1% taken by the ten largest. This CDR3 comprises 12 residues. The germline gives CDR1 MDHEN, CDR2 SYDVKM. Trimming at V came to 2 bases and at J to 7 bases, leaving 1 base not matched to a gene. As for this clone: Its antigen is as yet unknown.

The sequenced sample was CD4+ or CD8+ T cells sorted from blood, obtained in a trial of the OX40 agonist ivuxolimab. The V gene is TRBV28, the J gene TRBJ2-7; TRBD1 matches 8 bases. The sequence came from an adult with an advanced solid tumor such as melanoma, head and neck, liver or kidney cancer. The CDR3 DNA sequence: TGTGCCAGCAGTTTAAGGACAGGGGAGCAGTACTTC. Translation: CASSLRTGEQYF.